Listed below are T cell receptor beta chains from one sample, sequenced in a study of blood T cell repertoires in COVID-19. TCRdb's copy holds only in-frame clones and misses some; the assay was immunoSEQ multiplex PCR. The top ten hold roughly 3.2% of the sample, which has roughly 500,000 clones, 80% to 90% seen once. Sequenced sample: peripheral blood. The receptors here all came from a human donor in a cohort sampled during active COVID-19. Each CDR3 is given with its conserved first and last residue. Fields, in order: CDR3 DNA, CDR3 protein, J gene, D gene, clone size, V gene. D genes are given only for firm matches. Only some rows state a clone size, as once, few, many or a class for expanded clones.

TGTGCCAGCAGCGCAGGGTATAATTCACCCCTCCACTTT | CASSAGYNSPLHF | TRBJ1-6 | NA | NA | TRBV12-3/TRBV12-4
TGCAGCGTTGAAGGCGACACTTCCGACAGGGAGGCCTACAATGAGCAGTTCTTC | CSVEGDTSDREAYNEQFF | TRBJ2-1 | NA | NA | TRBV29-1
TGTGCCAGCAGTTACAATAGCGGGAGGGCCTTCGCGGTCTTC | CASSYNSGRAFAVF | TRBJ2-1 | TRBD2 | NA | TRBV6-5
TGTGCCAGCAGCCGAGGACAGCTGAACACTGAAGCTTTCTTT | CASSRGQLNTEAFF | TRBJ1-1 | NA | few | TRBV7-8
TGTGCCAGCAGCTTGGAGGGGGGAAGGGACAGGAGGAACACTGAAGCTTTCTTT | CASSLEGGRDRRNTEAFF | TRBJ1-1 | TRBD1 | NA | TRBV5-5
TGTGCCAGCCAAACTACTAGGTCCGGGGAGCTGTTTTTT | CASQTTRSGELFF | TRBJ2-2 | NA | NA | TRBV7-3
TGTGCCAGCAGCTTAGTGGGCCGACGTCCAGATACGCAGTATTTT | CASSLVGRRPDTQYF | TRBJ2-3 | NA | once | TRBV7-3
TGTGCCAGAAGCTTGGGATCGCCTGCGTGGGAGCAGTACTTC | CARSLGSPAWEQYF | TRBJ2-7 | NA | NA | TRBV5-3
TGTGCCAGCAGCTTCCTTATCCGAGGGGAGGACATTCAGTACTTC | CASSFLIRGEDIQYF | TRBJ2-4 | NA | NA | TRBV7-2
TGTGCCAGCAGCCTTCTGGCAGGGTATGCTTTCTTT | CASSLLAGYAFF | TRBJ1-1 | NA | NA | TRBV28
TGTGCCAGCAGCGAGACAATTTCGAGAGAGACCCAGTACTTC | CASSETISRETQYF | TRBJ2-5 | NA | NA | TRBV28
TGTGCCAGCAGTGAAGTGGGAGCAACCTACAATGAGCAGTTCTTC | CASSEVGATYNEQFF | TRBJ2-1 | NA | NA | TRBV25-1
TGTGCCAGCAGCTTAGTTTTTGCGGGGGAGGAGGGAGGGGAGCAGTTCTTC | CASSLVFAGEEGGEQFF | TRBJ2-1 | TRBD2 | NA | TRBV7-8
TGTGCCACCAGCAGAGATCAGGCAGGGGACCAGCCCCAGCATTTT | CATSRDQAGDQPQHF | TRBJ1-5 | NA | once | TRBV15
TGTGCCACCAGTGACCGGGGGAATACGCAGTATTTT | CATSDRGNTQYF | TRBJ2-3 | NA | NA | TRBV24-1
TGTGCCAGCAGCTCACGACAGGGACAAGAGACCCAGTACTTC | CASSSRQGQETQYF | TRBJ2-5 | TRBD1 | NA | TRBV11-3
TGTGCCAGCAGCTTGAAATTCCTGGCGGGAGGGCCGGATACGCAGTATTTT | CASSLKFLAGGPDTQYF | TRBJ2-3 | TRBD2 | NA | TRBV5-6
TGTGCCAGCCTCGAGGGTCCGGGGGAGACCCAGTACTTC | CASLEGPGETQYF | TRBJ2-5 | NA | once | TRBV30
TGTGCCAGCAGAGAGGGGACAGACATGACAGATACGCAGTATTTT | CASREGTDMTDTQYF | TRBJ2-3 | TRBD1 | NA | TRBV6-5
TGTGCCAGCAGTGAAAATATAGCGGGAGGAGAGACCCAGTACTTC | CASSENIAGGETQYF | TRBJ2-5 | TRBD2 | NA | TRBV2
TGTGCCAGCTCACCGGGCAGGACTAACTATGGCTACACCTTC | CASSPGRTNYGYTF | TRBJ1-2 | NA | few | TRBV18
TGTGCCAGCAGTCGGTACCCGAACACTGAAGCTTTCTTT | CASSRYPNTEAFF | TRBJ1-1 | NA | NA | TRBV27
TGTGCCAGCAGCTTGGACCAGCGGGATAGTACAGATACGCAGTATTTT | CASSLDQRDSTDTQYF | TRBJ2-3 | TRBD2 | NA | TRBV5-4
TGTGCCAGTAGTACGGGGGTTCCTCAGCCCCAGCATTTT | CASSTGVPQPQHF | TRBJ1-5 | NA | NA | TRBV19
TGCAGCGTTGTAGGGGGTTCGGGTCAGCCCCAGCATTTT | CSVVGGSGQPQHF | TRBJ1-5 | NA | NA | TRBV29-1
TGTGCCAGCAGTGAAGCGCTGACTAGCGGTCACACAGATACGCAGTATTTT | CASSEALTSGHTDTQYF | TRBJ2-3 | TRBD2 | NA | TRBV6-1
TGCAGCGTTGTATTAGGGACAGGTAGAGTGAACACTGAAGCTTTCTTT | CSVVLGTGRVNTEAFF | TRBJ1-1 | TRBD1 | NA | TRBV29-1
TGTGCCAGCAGCTTAGCGGGGGCGGTCACCGGGGAGCTGTTTTTT | CASSLAGAVTGELFF | TRBJ2-2 | NA | NA | TRBV7-2
TGTGCCAGTAGTATAGATGACGTGAACAGCGGTTCACCCCTCCACTTT | CASSIDDVNSGSPLHF | TRBJ1-6 | NA | NA | TRBV19
TGCGCCAGCAGCTTGGCAGGAAGGTCCACCATATATTTT | CASSLAGRSTIYF | TRBJ1-3 | NA | NA | TRBV5-1
TGTGCCATCAGTGAGAGGACAGGGGGCGCAGATACGCAGTATTTT | CAISERTGGADTQYF | TRBJ2-3 | TRBD1 | NA | TRBV10-3
TGCGCCAGCAGCCGTTATAGCGGCGTTTCCTACGAGCAGTACTTC | CASSRYSGVSYEQYF | TRBJ2-7 | NA | NA | TRBV4-3
TGTGCCAGCAGTGCCCCGGTCCTCCTGGACATTCAGTACTTC | CASSAPVLLDIQYF | TRBJ2-4 | NA | NA | TRBV2
TGTGCCAGCAGTGAAGCGACTAGCGGGAGGGTGGAGCAGTTCTTC | CASSEATSGRVEQFF | TRBJ2-1 | TRBD2 | NA | TRBV2
TGTGCCTGGAGTGTAAAGGGGTTTAACTCTGGAAACACCATATATTTT | CAWSVKGFNSGNTIYF | TRBJ1-3 | NA | NA | TRBV30
TGTGCCAGCGTATCTAGCTCCTACAATGAGCAGTTCTTC | CASVSSSYNEQFF | TRBJ2-1 | NA | NA | TRBV27
TGTGCCAGCAGTGAAGGAAAGGAGGGAGTAAGTCCCCCTCAGTACTTC | CASSEGKEGVSPPQYF | TRBJ2-4 | NA | once | TRBV6-1
TGCGCCAGCAGTAAACCCCCGACTAGCGGGAGATATGTGGATGAGCAGTTCTTC | CASSKPPTSGRYVDEQFF | TRBJ2-1 | TRBD2 | NA | TRBV5-1
TGTGCCAGCAGCTTAGGCCGGGACGGAGGGGTGGCTTTCTTT | CASSLGRDGGVAFF | TRBJ1-1 | NA | NA | TRBV11-2
TGTGCCAGCAGCCAAACAACAGAGCCTGGAAACACCATATATTTT | CASSQTTEPGNTIYF | TRBJ1-3 | NA | NA | TRBV3-1/TRBV3-2
TGTGCCAGCAGTTTAGCGGGGGCAGCAACTAATGAAAAACTGTTTTTT | CASSLAGAATNEKLFF | TRBJ1-4 | NA | NA | TRBV28
TGCGCCAGCAGCCCGAGCTTACAGGGCTCCTACGAGCAGTACTTC | CASSPSLQGSYEQYF | TRBJ2-7 | NA | NA | TRBV5-1
TGTGCCAGCGGCTTAGCGGGAGGGAACACCGGGGAGCTGTTTTTT | CASGLAGGNTGELFF | TRBJ2-2 | TRBD2 | NA | TRBV5-4
TGCGCCAGCAGCTCCACAGTGGACAGGGAAGGATACGAGCAGTACTTC | CASSSTVDREGYEQYF | TRBJ2-7 | TRBD1 | NA | TRBV5-1
TGTGCCAGCAGCGAAGAGAGCGGGAGGACACCGTGGAATGAGCAGTTCTTC | CASSEESGRTPWNEQFF | TRBJ2-1 | TRBD2 | NA | TRBV3-1/TRBV3-2
TGTGCCAGCAGCACTACGGAGGACAGGGGGCTTTCTGGGGCCAACGTCCTGACTTTC | CASSTTEDRGLSGANVLTF | TRBJ2-6 | NA | NA | TRBV21-1
TGTGCCAGTAGTATACCCTTTTCCGGGGGACCGGGAGGCGTAGCTTTCTTT | CASSIPFSGGPGGVAFF | TRBJ1-1 | NA | NA | TRBV19
TGTGCCAGCATATTCGTGGACAGACCCAAAAACATTCAGTACTTC | CASIFVDRPKNIQYF | TRBJ2-4 | NA | NA | TRBV6-4
TGTGCCTTGGTCCTCCGGGGGGACTTTCTGGAGACCCAGTACTTC | CALVLRGDFLETQYF | TRBJ2-5 | TRBD2 | few | TRBV30
TGTGCCAGCAGCTTAGCGCAGGGTAGCGGCTCCTACGAGCAGTACTTC | CASSLAQGSGSYEQYF | TRBJ2-7 | NA | NA | TRBV7-2
TGTGCCAGCAGTGCCCCTGGACAGATGTTCGGCGAGCAGTACTTC | CASSAPGQMFGEQYF | TRBJ2-7 | NA | NA | TRBV28
TGTGCCAGCAGCCCTCATCGAGCTAGGGGGAAGACGATCAATGAGCAGTTCTTC | CASSPHRARGKTINEQFF | TRBJ2-1 | NA | NA | TRBV3-1/TRBV3-2
TGCGCCAGCAGCAAAACAGAGAGCTATGGCTACACCTTC | CASSKTESYGYTF | TRBJ1-2 | NA | NA | TRBV5-1
TGTGCCAGCGGTAAGAACGGACAGGACGTCGGGGAGCAGTACTTC | CASGKNGQDVGEQYF | TRBJ2-7 | TRBD1 | NA | TRBV7-2
TGTGCCAGCAGCACACAGGGAGAGACCCAGTACTTC | CASSTQGETQYF | TRBJ2-5 | NA | once | TRBV7-9